This T cell receptor beta chain stems from a study of OX40 agonist ivuxolimab in advanced cancers. Broadly, across the study: Ivuxolimab was an agonistic, fully human IgG2 monoclonal antibody directed against OX40 (CD134), a costimulatory receptor. Intravenous ivuxolimab was administered to patients every 2 weeks at six dose levels: 0.01, 0.1, 0.3, 1.5, 3 and 10 mg/kg. Of the 50 to 55 patients in dose escalation, some 19 had hepatocellular carcinoma, some 15 had melanoma, 9 had renal cell carcinoma and 9 had head and neck cancer. The dose-escalation cohort was 82.7% male with a mean age of about 60 years, ranging from roughly 20 to 80. Prior anti-PD-1, anti-PD-L1 or anti-CTLA-4 therapy was permitted, and approximately 40% of dose-escalation patients had received checkpoint inhibitors. Partial responses were achieved by three dose-escalation patients, of whom one had hepatocellular carcinoma and two had cutaneous melanoma. Peripheral TCRbeta sequencing was intended to test whether TCR sequence diversity was altered and clonal T-cell expansion was caused by ivuxolimab. The paper describes the monotherapy dose-escalation part (N of about 52 patients) of the phase I trial of ivuxolimab. Broader findings and caveats from the paper: Low levels of normalized T-cell clonal expansion were also seen in some nonresponding patients. Clonal expansion of both CD4+ and CD8+ blood T cells was observed from baseline to week 6 at doses 0.1 to 3.0 mg/kg. In partial responders in the 0.1-3.0 mg/kg groups, normalized peripheral clonal expansion was found to be among the lowest, especially among CD8+ T cells. After ivuxolimab, expanded clones were on average more numerous among CD8+ T cells than among CD4+ T cells. The antigen specificity of the clonally expanded peripheral T cells was not determined.

The trial excluded patients who had a history of autoimmune disease or who were on systemic immunosuppression. In every dose cohort, peripheral blood was drawn for TCR sequencing at baseline, cycle 4 day 1, and cycle 7 day 1. Samples came from an open-label, multicenter, first-in-human phase I dose-escalation trial of ivuxolimab. Adults with locally advanced or metastatic melanoma, renal cell, hepatocellular, or head and neck squamous cell carcinoma were enrolled in the trial. Before TCR sequencing, CD4+ and CD8+ T cells were separately sorted from peripheral blood. Concerning this clone: Its antigen is currently not known. Per-base quality was not reported, and no clone a single base away is much larger than it.

For sequencing of the TCRbeta CDR3 region, genomic DNA was extracted from the sorted cells. The immunoSEQ Assay was used to sequence the TCRbeta CDR3 regions. Not all clones reach the TCRdb copy of this immuneACCESS table, which keeps in-frame sequences only. Checked studies attribute under half of the gap to unresolved V genes and leave the rest unexplained. In all, the sample holds some 39,000 clones, and about three quarters of those were seen once. The ten largest account for approximately 22% of the sample. CDR1 and CDR2 are read off the germline V gene as SGHRS and YFSETQ. V is pruned by 0 bases and J by 2 bases, leaving 4 bases of the junction without a gene match. Counted from cysteine to phenylalanine, this CDR3 has 16 amino acids. Only CDR3 DNA remains: 48 bases, in frame from the first base.

The chain was built from TRBV5-1 and TRBJ1-3, and 8 bases in between align with TRBD1. Sequencing used CD4+ or CD8+ T cells sorted from blood, obtained in a trial of the OX40 agonist ivuxolimab. The TCR comes from an adult with an advanced solid tumor such as melanoma, head and neck, liver or kidney cancer. Read as DNA, the sequence is TGCGCCAGCAGCTTGGACTACAGGGGGACTGGAAACACCATATATTTT. It is translated as CASSLDYRGTGNTIYF.